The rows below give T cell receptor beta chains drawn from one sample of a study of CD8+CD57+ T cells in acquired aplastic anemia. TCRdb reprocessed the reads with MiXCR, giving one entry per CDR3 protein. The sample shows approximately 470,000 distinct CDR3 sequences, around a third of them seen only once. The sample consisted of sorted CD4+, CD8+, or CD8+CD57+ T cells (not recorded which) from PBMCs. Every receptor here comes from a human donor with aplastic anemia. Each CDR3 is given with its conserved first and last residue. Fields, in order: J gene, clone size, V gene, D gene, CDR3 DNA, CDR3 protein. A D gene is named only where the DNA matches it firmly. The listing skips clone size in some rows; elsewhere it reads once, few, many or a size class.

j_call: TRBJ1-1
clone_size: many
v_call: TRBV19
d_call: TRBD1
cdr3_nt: TGTGCCAGTAGTATGCCAACAACAGGGGAAAGGGGAGCTTTCTTT
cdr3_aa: CASSMPTTGERGAFF

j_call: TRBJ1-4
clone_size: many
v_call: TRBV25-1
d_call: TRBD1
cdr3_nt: TGTGCCAGCAGTGAAGCCCCCCACAGACAGGGTGGGAATGAAAAACTGTTTTTT
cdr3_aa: CASSEAPHRQGGNEKLFF

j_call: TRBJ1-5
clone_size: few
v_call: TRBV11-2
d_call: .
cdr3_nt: TGTGCCAGCAGCTTACTGGCACGCTATAGCAATCAGCCCCAGCATTTT
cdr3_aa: CASSLLARYSNQPQHF

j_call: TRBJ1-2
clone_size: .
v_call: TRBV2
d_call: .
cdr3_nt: TGTGCCAGCAAACTTCGCCTGAACTATGGCTACACCTTC
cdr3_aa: CASKLRLNYGYTF

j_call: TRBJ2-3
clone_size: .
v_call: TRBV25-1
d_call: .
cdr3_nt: TGTGCCAGCAGTATCAGGAGAAGGACAGATACGCAGTATTTT
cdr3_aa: CASSIRRRTDTQYF

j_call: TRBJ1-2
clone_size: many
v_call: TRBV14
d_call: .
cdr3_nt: TGTGCCAGCAGCCAAGATGACGTGTATGGCTACACCTTC
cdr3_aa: CASSQDDVYGYTF

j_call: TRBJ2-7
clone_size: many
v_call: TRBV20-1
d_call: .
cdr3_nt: TGCAGTGCTAGCGGGAGATACGAGCAGTACTTC
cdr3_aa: CSASGRYEQYF

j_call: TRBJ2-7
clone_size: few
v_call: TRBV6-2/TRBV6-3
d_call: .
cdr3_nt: TGTGCCACATCACAGGGCTCCGAGGGCGAGCAGTACTTC
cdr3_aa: CATSQGSEGEQYF

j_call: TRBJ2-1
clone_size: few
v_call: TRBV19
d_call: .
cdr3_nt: TGTGCCAGTAGTATGCTGGGGGGTGAGCAGTTCTTC
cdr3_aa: CASSMLGGEQFF

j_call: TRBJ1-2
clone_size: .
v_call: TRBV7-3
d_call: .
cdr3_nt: TGTGCCAGCAGCTTAGCGCGTGGGGGCGCTGGCAACGCCTTC
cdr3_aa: CASSLARGGAGNAF

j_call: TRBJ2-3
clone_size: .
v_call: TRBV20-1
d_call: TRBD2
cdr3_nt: TGCAGTGCTCCCCTAGCGGGGGGGAACACAGGTACGCAGTATTTT
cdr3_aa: CSAPLAGGNTGTQYF

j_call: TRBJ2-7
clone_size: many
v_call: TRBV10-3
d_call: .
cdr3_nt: TGTGCCATCAGTGAGTCCGGCGGAATCTACGAGCAGTACTTC
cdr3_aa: CAISESGGIYEQYF

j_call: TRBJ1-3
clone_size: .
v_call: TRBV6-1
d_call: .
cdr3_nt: TGTGCCAGCAGCGCAATCCAGGGGTCCACCTCTGGAAACACCATATATTTT
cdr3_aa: CASSAIQGSTSGNTIYF

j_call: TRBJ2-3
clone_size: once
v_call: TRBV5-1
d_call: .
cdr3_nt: TGCGCCAGCAGCCCCGAGGGGAGGGGGCGAGATACGCAGTATTTT
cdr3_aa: CASSPEGRGRDTQYF

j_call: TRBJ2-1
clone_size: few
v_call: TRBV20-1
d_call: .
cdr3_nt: TGCAGTGCTAGAGATGTGGGGGCAGAGCAGTTCTTC
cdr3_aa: CSARDVGAEQFF

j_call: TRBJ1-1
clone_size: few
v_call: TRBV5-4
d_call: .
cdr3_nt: TGTGCCAGCATAGGGCCGGGGAAGGAGAACACTGAAGCTTTCTTT
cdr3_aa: CASIGPGKENTEAFF

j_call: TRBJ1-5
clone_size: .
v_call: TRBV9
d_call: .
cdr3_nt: TGTGCCAGCAGCGGGGCGGGTAGCAATCAGCCCCAGCATTTT
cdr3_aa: CASSGAGSNQPQHF

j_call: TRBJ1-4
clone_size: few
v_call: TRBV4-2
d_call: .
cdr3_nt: TGTGCCAGCAGCCAAGATACATTCAGGGCTGAAAAACTGTTTTTT
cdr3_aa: CASSQDTFRAEKLFF

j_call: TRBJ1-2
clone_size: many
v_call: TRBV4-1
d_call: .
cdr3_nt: TGCGCCAGCAGCCAAGAGGCGTCAGGAATGTGGTACACCTTC
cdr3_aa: CASSQEASGMWYTF

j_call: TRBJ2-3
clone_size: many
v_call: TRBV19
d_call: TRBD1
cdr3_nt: TGTGCCAGTAGTATATCCAGGGGGACAGATACGCAGTATTTT
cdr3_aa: CASSISRGTDTQYF

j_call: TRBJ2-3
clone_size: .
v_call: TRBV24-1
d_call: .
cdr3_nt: TGTGCCACCAGTGAAGGCCACCCGAGGCAGTATTTT
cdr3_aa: CATSEGHPRQYF

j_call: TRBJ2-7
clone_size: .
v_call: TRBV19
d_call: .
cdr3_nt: TGTGCCAGTAGTGGACGGACGGTGAGCTCCTACGAGCAGTACTTC
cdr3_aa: CASSGRTVSSYEQYF

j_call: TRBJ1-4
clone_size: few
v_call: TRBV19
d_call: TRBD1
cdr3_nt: TGTGCCAGTAGTCTCGGGACAGGGGGCGTCGGGGAAAAACTGTTTTTT
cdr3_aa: CASSLGTGGVGEKLFF

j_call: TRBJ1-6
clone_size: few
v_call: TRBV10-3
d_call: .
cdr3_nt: TGTGCCATCAGGCGAGGTAATTCACCCCTCCACTTT
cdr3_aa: CAIRRGNSPLHF

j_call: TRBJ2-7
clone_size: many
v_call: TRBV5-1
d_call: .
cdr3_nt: TGCGCCAGCAGCTTCGAAGGCCCCTACGAGCAGTACTTC
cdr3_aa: CASSFEGPYEQYF

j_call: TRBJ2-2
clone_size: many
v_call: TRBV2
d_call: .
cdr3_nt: TGTGCCAGCAGTTGGACGGCGGCGGACACCGGGGAGCTGTTTTTT
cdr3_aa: CASSWTAADTGELFF

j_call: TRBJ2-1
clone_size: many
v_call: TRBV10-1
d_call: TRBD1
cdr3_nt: TGCGCCAGCAGTGAGTCCCCAGGGGGTGTTGAGCAGTTCTTC
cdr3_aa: CASSESPGGVEQFF

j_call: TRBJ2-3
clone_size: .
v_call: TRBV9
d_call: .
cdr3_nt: TGTGCCAGCAGCGTAGGGTCCCGGGCCACGGTCACAGATACGCAGTATTTT
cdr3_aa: CASSVGSRATVTDTQYF

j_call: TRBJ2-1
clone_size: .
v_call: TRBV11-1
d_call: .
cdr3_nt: TGTGCCAGCAGTCCAAGCCCGCTAGCGAACAATGAGCAGTTCTTC
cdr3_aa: CASSPSPLANNEQFF

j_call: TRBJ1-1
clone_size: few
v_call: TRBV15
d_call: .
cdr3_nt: TGTGCCACCAGCAGAGAAGGGGACGGAACTGAAGCTTTCTTT
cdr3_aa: CATSREGDGTEAFF

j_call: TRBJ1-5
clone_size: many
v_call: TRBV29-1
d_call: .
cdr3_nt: TGCAGCGTGCTACTCGGAAAAGGGGGGTTTAATCAGCCCCAGCATTTT
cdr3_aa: CSVLLGKGGFNQPQHF

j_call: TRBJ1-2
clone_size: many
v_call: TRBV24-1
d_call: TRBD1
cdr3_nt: TGTGCCACCAGTGCGCTATCACCGGGACAGGGTTTCTATGGCTACACCTTC
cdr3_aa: CATSALSPGQGFYGYTF

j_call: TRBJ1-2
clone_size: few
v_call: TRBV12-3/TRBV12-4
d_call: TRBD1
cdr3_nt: TGTGCCAGCAGTTTCGGACAGGGGACTGGAGGAGGCTACACCTTC
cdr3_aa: CASSFGQGTGGGYTF

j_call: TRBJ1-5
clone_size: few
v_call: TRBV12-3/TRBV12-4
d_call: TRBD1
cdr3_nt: TGTGCCAGCAGTTTAAACGGACAGGGATATCAGCCCCAGCATTTT
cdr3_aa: CASSLNGQGYQPQHF

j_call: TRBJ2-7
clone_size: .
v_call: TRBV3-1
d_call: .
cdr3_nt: TGTGCCAGCAGCCAGGGACCCCACGAGCAGTACTTC
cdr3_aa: CASSQGPHEQYF

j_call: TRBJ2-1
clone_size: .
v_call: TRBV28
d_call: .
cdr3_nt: TGTGCCAGCAGTTTCGAGAGCTCCTACAATGAGCAGTTCTTC
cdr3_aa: CASSFESSYNEQFF

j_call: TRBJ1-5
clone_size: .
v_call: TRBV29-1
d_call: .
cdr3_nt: TGCAGCGTGGGAATTAATAGCAATCAGCCCCAGCATTTT
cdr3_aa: CSVGINSNQPQHF

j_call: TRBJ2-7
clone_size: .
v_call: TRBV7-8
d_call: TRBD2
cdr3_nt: TGTGCCAGCAGCCACCTGACTAGCGGGGGGGGTGAGCAGTACTTC
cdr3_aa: CASSHLTSGGGEQYF

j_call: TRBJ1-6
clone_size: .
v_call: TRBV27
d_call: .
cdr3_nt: TGTGCCAGCAGTCCGACTTACCCCGGTAGGGGGGGGTCACCCCTCCACTTT
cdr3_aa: CASSPTYPGRGGSPLHF

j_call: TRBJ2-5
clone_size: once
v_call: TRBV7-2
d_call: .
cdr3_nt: TGTGCCAGCAGCTTGATGATGGGGGGAGAGACCCAGTACTTC
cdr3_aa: CASSLMMGGETQYF

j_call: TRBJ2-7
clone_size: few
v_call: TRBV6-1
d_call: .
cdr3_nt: TGTGCCAGCAGTGAAGGGGCGACGATACTACTCACCGAGCAGTACTTC
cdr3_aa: CASSEGATILLTEQYF

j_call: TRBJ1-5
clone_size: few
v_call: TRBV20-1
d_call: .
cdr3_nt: TGCCGTGCTACCAGGGACCCTGGGAGTCAGCCCCAGCATTTT
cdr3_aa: CRATRDPGSQPQHF

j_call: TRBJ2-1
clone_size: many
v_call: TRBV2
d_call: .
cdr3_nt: TGTGCCAGCAGTGTAGCGAACTCCTACAATGAGCAGTTCTTC
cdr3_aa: CASSVANSYNEQFF

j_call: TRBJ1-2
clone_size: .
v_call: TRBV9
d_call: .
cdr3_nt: TGTGCCAGCTCGCCGGCGAAAGGTCCCCCTTATGGCTACACCTTC
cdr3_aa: CASSPAKGPPYGYTF

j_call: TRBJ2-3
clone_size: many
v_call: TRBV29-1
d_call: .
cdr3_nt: TGCAGCGTTGACCTTACAGATACGCAGTATTTT
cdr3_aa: CSVDLTDTQYF

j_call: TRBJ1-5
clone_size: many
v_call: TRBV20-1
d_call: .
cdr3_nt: TGCAGTGCTAGTGTGGGGATTGCAGGTCAGCCCCAGCATTTT
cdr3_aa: CSASVGIAGQPQHF